The text below deals with one T cell receptor beta chain. These data belong to a study of blood T cell repertoires in COVID-19. On the study more broadly: The United States, Italy and Spain provided the acute and convalescent COVID-19 samples.

In the study's own analysis: Amplifying reference gene primers gave estimates of nucleated cell counts. Measured with immunoSEQ multiplex PCR; TCRdb has only the in-frame clones, and not every one. The DNA gave D and trimming, while V, J and clone size come from that table. The sample contains about 150,000 clones, 75% to 85% of which appear only once. Germline V gene data show CDR1 as MGHRA and CDR2 as YSYEKL. This CDR3 is 15 amino acids long. Trimming stripped 4 bases from V and 4 bases from J, with 15 bases between. V is TRBV4-1 and J is TRBJ2-3; D perhaps matches TRBD2 (6 bases). The source material was peripheral blood. This TCR came from a human donor with acute or convalescent COVID-19. The donor label of this sample is uncertain. The CDR3: CASSRSSGGADTQYF. In DNA form, the CDR3 reads TGCGCCAGCAGCCGGTCCTCCGGGGGTGCAGATACGCAGTATTTT.